This T cell receptor (beta chain) is drawn from a study of T cell changes during pregnancy in multiple sclerosis. Repertoires were generated with immunoSEQ multiplex PCR, while TCRdb's copy carries only in-frame clones and drops some. The sample yields tens of thousands of clones, around 89% seen once. A few counts support this clone. The sequence derives from a female donor with multiple sclerosis, enrolled in a pregnancy study. Sequenced here: CD4+ T cells from peripheral blood mononuclear cells, sampled in the first trimester of pregnancy.

CDR3: CASTPGQYPNYGYTF. DNA for the CDR3: TGTGCCAGTACCCCAGGACAGTATCCTAACTATGGCTACACCTTC. The chain carries TRBV19 and TRBJ1-2; D may be TRBD1 (6 bases). The ends were cut back, 7 bases at V and 0 bases at J, with 15 bases in the middle. Germline V gene lookup returns CDR1 LNHDA and CDR2 SQIVND (reference sequence). The CDR3 sequence is 15 residues long.